The source of this T cell receptor (beta chain) is a study of control samples from healthy donors and cancer patients (dated by TCRdb to the early 2020s). CDR1 and CDR2 are read off the germline V gene as SGHRS and YFSETQ. The CDR3 holds 11 amino acids from the cysteine to the phenylalanine. The retained sequence is limited to the CDR3, 33 bases, with the frame set at the first base. V loses 4 bases of germline sequence and J loses 6 bases, and the interval between the two ends is 7 bases. Library preparation used the immunoSEQ multiplex PCR assay. Imported from immuneACCESS, the table was reduced by TCRdb to in-frame sequences with V and J called. These copies leave out some clones; in studies compared against another copy, an unresolved V gene accounts for under half, and the cause of the remainder is not known. Counted in this sample were around 99,000 clones; roughly nine tenths of them appeared once. The ten top clones hold approximately 4% of the sample.

With respect to this clone: The target of this receptor is not known. No qualities accompany the bases; no much larger clone lies one base away.

The V gene is TRBV5-1 and the J gene is TRBJ1-2; the D gene identity is not certain. Sequences were obtained from blood. The origin of this receptor is a human donor in good health. The donor label of this sample is uncertain. The DNA sequence reads TGCGCCAGCAGCCCTGGAGATGGCTACACCTTC. It encodes CASSPGDGYTF.